The 8 T cell receptor beta chains below were found in one sample sequenced in a study of shared clonotypes between healthy human individuals. Produced via immunoSEQ multiplex PCR; TCRdb's table is partial and in-frame only. Of over 1.5 million clones detected, 95% to 99% appear once; the ten largest clones hold roughly 0.45%. The sequencing sample was made of naive CD4+ T cells sorted from blood. As for subset: CD45RA+ positively selected. These receptors were collected from a man aged 25 to 45 in good health.

V is TRBV29-1 and J is TRBJ2-7, with D perhaps TRBD1 or TRBD2 (5 bases each). The V and J ends lost 7 bases and 2 bases respectively, with 18 bases between them. CDR1 SQVTM and CDR2 ANQGSEA come from the germline V gene. The CDR3 totals 14 residues. The CDR3 loop is CSAKGTRGTYEQYF. The CDR3 coding sequence is TGCAGCGCCAAAGGGACCCGTGGTACCTACGAGCAGTACTTC.

The chain carries TRBV7-9 and TRBJ1-1; a possible D gene is TRBD1 (5 bases). The germline V gene encodes CDR1 SEHNR and CDR2 FQNEAQ (reference sequence). The CDR3 covers 15 residues. The V end lost 0 bases, the J end lost 1 base, and 9 bases lay between the germline ends. The CDR3 loop is CASSLAGGKNTEAFF. Here the CDR3 DNA reads TGTGCCAGCAGCTTAGCGGGGGGGAAGAACACTGAAGCTTTCTTT.

The V call is TRBV7-2, the J call TRBJ2-5; 12 bases agree with TRBD2. This CDR3 contains 16 residues. The germline gives CDR1 SGHTA, CDR2 FQGNSA. With 5 bases clipped from V and 4 bases from J, the junction kept 8 bases outside the gene matches. The DNA for the CDR3 is TGTGCCAGCAGCAACACCGGGACTAGCGGGCGAGAGACCCAGTACTTC. Translated, it gives CASSNTGTSGRETQYF.

The chain combines TRBV7-9 with TRBJ2-7; 9 bases match TRBD2. The V gene end was trimmed by 6 bases and the J gene end by 2 bases; junction bases not matched to a gene: 8. This CDR3 region has 15 residues. From germline, CDR1 is SEHNR and CDR2 FQNEAQ (reference sequence). As DNA, the CDR3 is TGTGCCAGCAGAGGTACAGCGGGAGGAACCTACGAGCAGTACTTC. It encodes CASRGTAGGTYEQYF.

The chain carries TRBV5-1 and TRBJ2-3; D gene unclear. The CDR3 loop spans 16 amino acids. Looked up from germline, CDR1 is SGHRS and CDR2 is YFSETQ. The germline V and J ends were trimmed by 0 bases and 1 base, with 12 bases remaining between them. CDR3 nucleotides: TGCGCCAGCAGCTTGGAGGGTAATTCGGGCACAGATACGCAGTATTTT. Protein: CASSLEGNSGTDTQYF.

This sequence joins TRBV28 and TRBJ2-2; 13 positions agree with TRBD2. The CDR3 has 15 residues. Germline V gene data show CDR1 as MDHEN and CDR2 as SYDVKM. The V gene end was trimmed by 6 bases and the J gene end by 5 bases; junction bases not matched to a gene: 3. CDR3 in amino acids: CASRPGLAGTGELFF. DNA of the CDR3: TGTGCCAGCAGGCCGGGACTAGCGGGAACCGGGGAGCTGTTTTTT.

This sequence joins TRBV28 and TRBJ2-1, with 7 bases matching TRBD2. This CDR3 comprises 17 residues. J gave up 4 bases and V 3 bases, and 12 bases lay outside the gene matches. Per the germline V gene, CDR1 is MDHEN and CDR2 is SYDVKM. The CDR3 here is CASSFTIPSGSYNEQFF. Here the CDR3 DNA reads TGTGCCAGCAGTTTTACGATTCCTAGCGGTTCTTACAATGAGCAGTTCTTC.

This chain joins TRBV27 and TRBJ1-5; perhaps TRBD1 as D (5 bases). The germline V gene encodes CDR1 MNHEY and CDR2 SMNVEV (reference sequence). The germline V and J ends were trimmed by 2 bases and 0 bases, with 20 bases remaining between them. The CDR3 loop spans 19 amino acids. This chain's CDR3 is CASSLGGHAAQDSNQPQHF. CDR3 bases: TGTGCCAGCAGTTTAGGGGGTCACGCGGCGCAGGATAGCAATCAGCCCCAGCATTTT.